Presented here are 11 T cell receptor beta chains from one specimen sequenced in a study of blood T cell repertoires in COVID-19. The method was immunoSEQ multiplex PCR; TCRdb's version includes in-frame clones alone and lacks a portion of them. The table shows under 150,000 clones, with 85% to 90% occurring only once. The sequenced sample was peripheral blood. All receptors come from a woman aged 45-65 years with acute or convalescent COVID-19.

This chain joins TRBV7-9 and TRBJ1-1; TRBD1 aligns across 11 bases. The junction had 5 bases not matched to a gene; V was cut back by 5 bases and J by 3 bases. Germline loops: CDR1 SEHNR, CDR2 FQNEAQ (reference sequence). The CDR3 contains 15 residues. CDR3: CASSLGQGVYTEAFF. CDR3 DNA sequence: TGTGCCAGCAGCCTGGGACAGGGGGTTTACACTGAAGCTTTCTTT.

V gene TRBV7-2 combines with J gene TRBJ2-3, with D possibly matching TRBD2 (6 bases). Germline assignment: CDR1 SGHTA and CDR2 FQGNSA. Trimming took off 1 base at V and 2 bases at J, with 10 bases between the two ends. There are 15 residues in the CDR3. The CDR3 is CASSLVRGTTDTQYF. DNA for the CDR3: TGTGCCAGCAGCTTAGTACGCGGGACCACAGATACGCAGTATTTT.

This chain uses TRBV10-3 with TRBJ2-7, with TRBD2 identical over 11 bases. The CDR3 covers 17 residues. Germline CDR1 is ENHRY and CDR2 is SYGVKD. V gave up 3 bases and J gave up 3 bases; unmatched junction bases: 10. CDR3 region: CAISELQLAGAIYEQYF. The CDR3 DNA reads as TGTGCCATCAGTGAACTCCAACTAGCGGGGGCGATCTACGAGCAGTACTTC.

The chain has TRBV9 and TRBJ2-7; D is possibly TRBD2 (5 bases). The germline gives CDR1 SGDLS, CDR2 YYNGEE. This CDR3 has 13 amino acids. V was shortened by 6 bases and J by 7 bases, with 17 bases between the two germline ends. The CDR3: CASTYEAGGEQYF. The CDR3 DNA follows: TGTGCCAGCACCTACGAGGCGGGCGGGGAGCAGTACTTC.

This clone is classed as medium-sized. The V and J genes are TRBV6-4 and TRBJ2-3; 7 bases agree with TRBD2. J gave up 1 base and V 4 bases, and 5 bases lay outside the gene matches. The CDR3 extends over 15 amino acids. The germline gives CDR1 MRHNA, CDR2 SNTAGT. CDR3 nucleotide sequence: TGTGCCAGCAGTGCTTCTGCGGGGGGCACAGATACGCAGTATTTT. This encodes CASSASAGGTDTQYF.

This clone is a singleton in its sample. The chain carries TRBV19 and TRBJ2-4; TRBD2 matches 16 bases. The CDR3 runs to 17 residues. Unmatched junction bases numbered 6, after V lost 7 bases and J lost 3 bases. Germline V gives CDR1 LNHDA, CDR2 SQIVND (reference sequence). The CDR3 sequence: CASTGTSGGAVKNIQYF. The CDR3 DNA is TGTGCCAGTACCGGGACTAGCGGGGGGGCCGTCAAAAACATTCAGTACTTC.

Only one count was recorded for this clone. V and J are TRBV30 and TRBJ1-6; D is unresolved. This CDR3 is 13 amino acids long. V was shortened by 3 bases and J by 10 bases, with 13 bases between the two germline ends. The germline V gene encodes CDR1 GTSNPN and CDR2 SVGIG (reference sequence). CDR3 protein: CAWRTPSTSPLHF. DNA of the CDR3: TGTGCCTGGAGGACACCCTCGACGTCACCCCTCCACTTT.

The genes are TRBV30 and TRBJ1-1, with D possibly TRBD1 on 5 matching bases. V was clipped by 2 bases and J by 4 bases, with 14 bases between them. Germline CDR1 GTSNPN, CDR2 SVGIG (reference sequence). The CDR3 is 14 residues long. The CDR3 DNA reads as TGTGCCTGGAGTTTAGTATTGGGGGGCACTGAAGCTTTCTTT. As protein: CAWSLVLGGTEAFF. The entire variable domain, with the rest obtained from reference TRBV30 and TRBJ1-1, is as follows: SQTIHQWPATLVQPVGSPLSLECTVEGTSNPNLYWYRQAAGRGLQLLFYSVGIGQISSEVPQNLSASRPQDRQFILSSKKLLLSDSGFYLCAWSLVLGGTEAFFGQGTRLTVV.

V and J are TRBV5-1 and TRBJ2-2, with TRBD2 matching over 9 bases. CDR3 size: 15 residues. V gave up 5 bases and J gave up 6 bases; unmatched junction bases: 8. Germline values: CDR1 SGHRS, CDR2 YFSETQ. The CDR3 is CASSLAGRQPGELFF. CDR3 in DNA: TGCGCCAGCAGTCTAGCGGGGAGACAACCCGGGGAGCTGTTTTTT.

The gene calls are TRBV19 and TRBJ1-2; D gene uncertain. From germline, CDR1 is LNHDA and CDR2 SQIVND (reference sequence). V lost 4 bases, J lost 1 base, and 4 bases lay in between. The CDR3 has 12 residues. CDR3 DNA: TGTGCCAGTAGTACCAATAACTATGGCTACACCTTC. As protein: CASSTNNYGYTF.

The chain joins TRBV19 to TRBJ2-1; TRBD2 matches at 8 bases. The V gene's germline CDR1 is LNHDA and CDR2 SQIVND (reference sequence). The V and J ends lost 6 bases and 7 bases, in that order; junction bases with no gene match: 8. The CDR3 runs to 14 residues. The CDR3 loop is CASSRGGLGNEQFF. The CDR3 region has the DNA TGTGCCAGTAGCCGGGGGGGCCTGGGAAATGAGCAGTTCTTC. Looking up the rest from reference TRBV19 and TRBJ2-1 gives the full variable domain: DGGITQSPKYLFRKEGQNVTLSCEQNLNHDAMYWYRQDPGQGLRLIYYSQIVNDFQKGDIAEGYSVSREKKESFPLTVTSAQKNPTAFYLCASSRGGLGNEQFFGPGTRLTVL.